The rows below give T cell receptor beta chains drawn from one sample of a study of T cells in Graves' hyperthyroidism and ophthalmopathy. TCRdb redid the calling of the multiplex PCR reads with MiXCR, one entry per CDR3 protein. This repertoire shows roughly 580,000 distinct CDR3 sequences, over 11% found once; its top ten account for 5.8%. Material: blood. These receptors were collected from a woman in her 30s with Graves' hyperthyroidism that later progressed to Graves' ophthalmopathy. Each CDR3 is given with its conserved first and last residue. D genes are given only for firm matches. Rows may omit the clone size; those that give it use once, few, many or a size class.

TRBJ1-5,.,18,many,TRBV19,TGTGCCAGTAGTATAGCTCCGGGACACCGCTATAGCAATCAGCCCCAGCATTTT,CASSIAPGHRYSNQPQHF
TRBJ2-7,.,12,few,TRBV3-1,TGTGCCAGCAGCCTCTTCTCCTACGAGCAGTACTTC,CASSLFSYEQYF
TRBJ1-1,.,14,many,TRBV12-3/TRBV12-4,TGTGCCAGCAGGCCCTACAGTATGAACACTGAAGCTTTCTTT,CASRPYSMNTEAFF
TRBJ1-5,.,15,.,TRBV6-8,TGTGCCAGCAGTTACAGGTACCCGAGCAATCAGCCCCAGCATTTT,CASSYRYPSNQPQHF
TRBJ2-1,TRBD2,16,.,TRBV19,TGTGCCAGTCGGCTAGCGGGCCTGAGCTCCTACAATGAGCAGTTCTTC,CASRLAGLSSYNEQFF
TRBJ2-3,.,15,many,TRBV15,TGTGCCACCGAACGGCGGAGTCCTAGCACAGATACGCAGTATTTT,CATERRSPSTDTQYF
TRBJ2-5,TRBD2,15,many,TRBV20-1,TGCAGTGCTGACTCTAGCGGGAGTTCCCAAGAGACCCAGTACTTC,CSADSSGSSQETQYF
TRBJ2-1,TRBD2,16,.,TRBV6-1,TGTGCCAGCAGCCCAATAGCGGGAGGGACCTACAATGAGCAGTTCTTC,CASSPIAGGTYNEQFF
TRBJ2-1,.,15,.,TRBV7-3,TGTGCCAGCAGCTTGGGCAGGGCATCCTACAATGAGCAGTTCTTC,CASSLGRASYNEQFF
TRBJ2-7,TRBD2,16,.,TRBV2,TGTGCCAGCAGCCCGGGACTAGCGGGAGAGGGACACGAGCAGTACTTC,CASSPGLAGEGHEQYF
TRBJ2-2,TRBD2,16,few,TRBV7-3,TGTGCCAGCAGCCTCTTGGGGGGGAGGAACACCGGGGAGCTGTTTTTT,CASSLLGGRNTGELFF
TRBJ1-5,.,19,many,TRBV6-5,TGTGCCAGCAGTTACCCGCTACGGTCCGACAGATTCCCCAATCAGCCCCAGCATTTT,CASSYPLRSDRFPNQPQHF
TRBJ2-3,TRBD2,14,.,TRBV20-1,TGCAGTGCTCACCCGGGACTAGAAGCAGATACGCAGTATTTT,CSAHPGLEADTQYF
TRBJ2-1,.,13,many,TRBV28,TGTGCCACTCAGTTGATTTCCTACAATGAGCAGTTCTTC,CATQLISYNEQFF
TRBJ1-4,.,14,few,TRBV11-3,TGTGCCAGCAGCCCTAACAGGCGGTTTGAAAAACTGTTTTTT,CASSPNRRFEKLFF
TRBJ1-1,.,15,many,TRBV7-8,TGTGCCAGCAGCTTAGATTATGGAGGAGACACTGAAGCTTTCTTT,CASSLDYGGDTEAFF
TRBJ2-1,TRBD2,19,many,TRBV27,TGTGCCAGCAGTTCGGGTCCTAGCGGACTGAATCATGGGTACAATGAGCAGTTCTTC,CASSSGPSGLNHGYNEQFF
TRBJ2-1,TRBD2,17,few,TRBV6-5,TGTGCCAGCAGTTACTCAGGGACTAGCGGTTCCTACAATGAGCAGTTCTTC,CASSYSGTSGSYNEQFF
TRBJ1-2,.,12,.,TRBV20-1,TGCAGTGCCCCGACCGTCGTGCAAGGCTACACCTTC,CSAPTVVQGYTF
TRBJ2-7,TRBD2,15,.,TRBV18,TGTGCCAGCTCACCAGGACTAGCGGGACCCGTCGAGCAGTACTTC,CASSPGLAGPVEQYF
TRBJ2-3,TRBD1,16,many,TRBV10-3,TGTGCCATCAGTGAGTCGGCAGGGGGCAACACAGATACGCAGTATTTT,CAISESAGGNTDTQYF
TRBJ1-1,.,13,many,TRBV28,TGTGCCAGCAGCTCCGGTCAGGGCTCTGAAGCTTTCTTT,CASSSGQGSEAFF
TRBJ2-6,.,16,many,TRBV12-3/TRBV12-4,TGTGCCAGCAGTTTGAATACTGGCGGAGGGGCCAACGTCCTGACTTTC,CASSLNTGGGANVLTF
TRBJ2-7,TRBD1,13,.,TRBV5-1,TGCGCCAGCAGAGGGGACAGGGACCACGAGCAGTACTTC,CASRGDRDHEQYF
TRBJ2-3,TRBD2,13,.,TRBV20-1,TGCAGTGCTGGACTAGGATTCACAGATACGCAGTATTTT,CSAGLGFTDTQYF
TRBJ2-3,TRBD1,16,many,TRBV4-2,TGTGCCAGCAGCCAAGACCCGGACAGGGACGAAGATACGCAGTATTTT,CASSQDPDRDEDTQYF
TRBJ1-1,.,18,many,TRBV6-2/TRBV6-3,TGTGCCAGCAGAGTGAACCTAAGACAGACCGATTTGAACACTGAAGCTTTCTTT,CASRVNLRQTDLNTEAFF
TRBJ2-4,.,11,many,TRBV20-1,TGCAGTGCTAGAGAGGAAAACATTCAGTACTTC,CSAREENIQYF
TRBJ1-5,TRBD1,13,many,TRBV10-3,TGTGCCATCAGGGGGACAGGGAATCAGCCCCAGCATTTT,CAIRGTGNQPQHF
TRBJ2-7,TRBD1,14,.,TRBV29-1,TGCAGCGCTTATTCTTGGACAGGGGTCGGCGAGCAGTACTTC,CSAYSWTGVGEQYF
TRBJ1-2,.,16,many,TRBV29-1,TGCAGCGTCGCTGTACAGGGTGCTTTAGCTAACTATGGCTACACCTTC,CSVAVQGALANYGYTF
TRBJ2-1,.,14,many,TRBV29-1,TGCAGCGTCGATGGCCTGGACGGATACAATGAGCAGTTCTTC,CSVDGLDGYNEQFF
TRBJ1-1,TRBD1,14,many,TRBV5-1,TGCGCCAGCAACCTGGACAGGGGTAACACTGAAGCTTTCTTT,CASNLDRGNTEAFF